This T cell receptor (beta chain) was documented in a study of cytomegalovirus exposure and HLA in healthy donors. V dropped 2 bases and J dropped 0 bases, with 10 bases sitting between them. CDR3 length: 15 amino acids. CDR1 is MNHEY, CDR2 SMNVEV, per germline (reference sequence). 13 Jbeta primers and 60 Vbeta primers were used for the PCR. Assay: immunoSEQ multiplex PCR; the TCRdb copy retains only in-frame clones and omits some. The sample includes about 72,000 clones, roughly 78% of them seen just once. The receptor comes from a man between 18 and 35 years old in good health and CMV-seronegative. The chain couples TRBV27 to TRBJ1-1; D call uncertain. Material for sequencing was PBMCs. DNA of the CDR3: TGTGCCAGCAGTTTAAATGGGCAAATGAACACTGAAGCTTTCTTT. It codes for CASSLNGQMNTEAFF.